This paragraph reports one T cell receptor beta chain. TCRdb's copy holds only in-frame clones and misses some; the assay was immunoSEQ multiplex PCR. In the table there are 370,000 or so clones, around 84% of which are singletons. These data come from a study of blood T cell repertoires in COVID-19. Study overall: The analysed material was cDNA or gDNA that came from T cells, B-cell-depleted T cells, or PBMCs.

The trim removed 4 bases at V and 2 bases at J, leaving 1 base unmatched. The CDR3 covers 15 residues. CDR1 LGHNA and CDR2 YNFKEQ come from the germline V gene. The TCR originated in a human donor with acute or convalescent COVID-19. The donor label of this sample is uncertain. The V call is TRBV4-2, the J call TRBJ2-5; 13 nucleotides match TRBD2. Sequencing was carried out using peripheral blood. CDR3 amino acids: CASSPGLAGQETQYF. CDR3 sequence (DNA): TGTGCCAGCAGCCCGGGACTAGCGGGACAAGAGACCCAGTACTTC.